A single sample gave rise to the 15 T cell receptor beta chains below, sequenced in a study of cytomegalovirus exposure and HLA in healthy donors. In the PCR, 60 Vbeta and 13 Jbeta primers were used. Sequencing used immunoSEQ multiplex PCR; TCRdb keeps in-frame clones, though not all of them. The top ten clones hold around 4% of a sample with about 97,000 clones, about 80% of them seen once. The sample was PBMCs. Source of these receptors: a middle-aged man in good health and CMV-seronegative.

With respect to this clone: At the DNA level, this CDR3 is encoded by other sequences in the same sample as well. The rearrangement joins TRBV18 to TRBJ2-7, with D possibly TRBD1 on 6 matching bases. The CDR3 covers 13 residues. Germline CDR1 and CDR2: KGHSH and LQKENI. Between the trimmed V and J ends, which lost 3 bases and 0 bases, there was a span of 6 bases. The CDR3 is CASSPDSSYEQYV. Written as DNA, the CDR3 is TGTGCCAGCTCACCGGACAGCTCCTACGAGCAGTACGTC.

The rearrangement uses TRBV6-6 and TRBJ2-5, with D possibly being TRBD1 (6 bases). V was shortened by 4 bases and J by 3 bases, with 18 bases between the two germline ends. The CDR3 contains 16 residues. In germline, CDR1 is MNHNY, CDR2 SVGAGI (reference sequence). The CDR3 region has the DNA TGTGCCAGCAGTTCCCGGGGCAGGGGTGGGAAAGAGACCCAGTACTTC. Its protein is CASSSRGRGGKETQYF.

The V gene is TRBV21-1, the J gene TRBJ1-5; the listed D gene, TRBD1, was not tested against the DNA. TRBV21-1 is a pseudogene. CDR3 length equals 18 residues. The CDR3 region has the DNA TGTGCCAGCAGCTCACCGGGACAGGGGACTCGGAATTCGGGTCCCCAGCATTTT. Residues: CASSSPGQGTRNSGPQHF.

The J gene is TRBJ1-2, the V gene TRBV10-3, with 9 nucleotides matching TRBD1. CDR1 is ENHRY, CDR2 SYGVKD, per germline. The CDR3 covers 19 residues. After removal of 0 bases from V and 4 bases from J, the junction contained 15 bases not matched to a gene. The CDR3 here is CAISESSGSTGGSRYGYTF. The DNA for the CDR3 is TGTGCCATCAGTGAGTCGAGCGGCTCTACAGGGGGCTCTCGCTATGGCTACACCTTC.

V usage is TRBV11-1 and J usage is TRBJ1-1; D is uncertain. Germline values: CDR1 SGHAT, CDR2 FQDESV (reference sequence). V gave up 1 base and J gave up 1 base, with 10 bases separating them. The CDR3 covers 15 residues. The CDR3 reads CASSLGPGWNTEAFF. The CDR3 DNA is TGTGCCAGCAGCTTAGGCCCCGGGTGGAACACTGAAGCTTTCTTT.

V is TRBV10-2 and J is TRBJ2-7; no clear D. The CDR3 spans 15 residues. Germline CDR1 reads WSHSY; CDR2 reads SAAADI. With 6 bases removed from V and 2 bases from J, the gap between germline ends came to 17 bases. The CDR3 sequence is CASRTWARPPYEQYF. The CDR3 coding sequence is TGCGCCAGCAGAACTTGGGCCAGACCCCCCTACGAGCAGTACTTC.

This chain uses TRBV5-6 with TRBJ2-5, with D maybe TRBD2 (5 bases). The germline V gene encodes CDR1 SGHDT and CDR2 YYEEEE. Trimming took off 4 bases at V and 9 bases at J, with 13 bases between the two ends. This CDR3 comprises 12 residues. This CDR3 reads CASSRNSAAQYF. The CDR3 DNA is TGTGCCAGCAGCCGTAATAGCGCGGCCCAGTACTTC.

The V call is TRBV10-3, the J call TRBJ2-7; tentative D call: TRBD1 (6 bases). The germline V gene has CDR1 ENHRY and CDR2 SYGVKD. The CDR3 has 14 amino acids. Trimming cost V 6 bases and J 0 bases, with 12 bases left between them. CDR3 bases: TGTGCCATCAGCCCAGGGGCAAACTCCTACGAGCAGTACTTC. Translated: CAISPGANSYEQYF.

The chain has TRBV11-2 and TRBJ1-1; tentatively, D is TRBD1 (6 bases). The CDR3 totals 14 residues. Germline-derived CDR1 and CDR2 are SGHAT and FQNNGV. V dropped 5 bases and J dropped 4 bases, with 14 bases sitting between them. The CDR3 DNA reads as TGTGCCAGCAGCCCGGACAGAGACTCCACTGAAGCTTTCTTT. Translating gives CASSPDRDSTEAFF.

The V gene is TRBV2, the J gene TRBJ1-6, with 7 positions matching TRBD1. Looked up from germline, CDR1 is SNHLY and CDR2 is FYNNEI. Trimming cost V 6 bases and J 6 bases; bases outside gene matches: 8. The length of the CDR3 is 15 residues. The DNA for the CDR3 is TGTGCCAGCAGGGGGACAGCTATAGGTAATTCACCCCTCCACTTT. It is translated as CASRGTAIGNSPLHF.

This clone was found a few times. The chain combines TRBV7-2 with TRBJ2-7; 8 nucleotides line up with TRBD2. The CDR3 runs 15 residues. Germline assignment: CDR1 SGHTA and CDR2 FQGNSA. With 3 bases clipped from V and 2 bases from J, the junction kept 6 bases outside the gene matches. In DNA form, the CDR3 reads TGTGCCAGCAGCTTCCAAGCGGGGGCCCCCTACGAGCAGTACGTC. Protein product: CASSFQAGAPYEQYV.

V is TRBV6-1 and J is TRBJ2-3; the D is unclear. Between the trimmed V and J ends, which lost 3 bases and 7 bases, there was a span of 2 bases. The germline V gene encodes CDR1 MNHNS and CDR2 SASEGT. The CDR3 totals 10 residues. CDR3 DNA sequence: TGTGCCAGCAGTGACTATACGCAGTATTTT. It yields the protein CASSDYTQYF.

V gene TRBV6-5 combines with J gene TRBJ2-3, with TRBD1 matching 8 bases. There are 15 residues in the CDR3. Trimming removed 7 bases from V and 5 bases from J; junction bases left unmatched: 11. Per germline, CDR1 MNHEY and CDR2 SVGAGI. CDR3 nucleotides: TGTGCCAGCACCCCCCTGGACAGGGAGAAAGATACGCAGTATTTT. Protein: CASTPLDREKDTQYF.

The chain has TRBV19 and TRBJ2-1; 8 nucleotides agree with TRBD1. CDR1 is LNHDA, CDR2 SQIVND, per germline (reference sequence). CDR3 length equals 12 residues. Trimming cost V 5 bases and J 12 bases; bases outside gene matches: 6. Written as DNA, the CDR3 is TGTGCCAGTAGTTCACAGGGGGGTGGGCAGTTCTTC. It codes for CASSSQGGGQFF.

The V call is TRBV19, the J call TRBJ1-1, with D maybe TRBD1 (5 bases). There are 12 residues in the CDR3. Germline V CDR1 and CDR2: LNHDA, SQIVND (reference sequence). Trimming took 5 bases from V and 11 from J, leaving 15 bases between them. CDR3 in DNA: TGTGCCAGTAGTCGGACCCAGGGTGCGGCTTTCTTT. Residues: CASSRTQGAAFF.